One and the same sample provided the 27 T cell receptor beta chains below, sequenced in a study of molecular identifiers for immune sequencing clone quantification (dated by TCRdb to the late 2010s). Libraries were built with PCR. TCRdb names Illumina HiSeq 4000 as the instrument used. TCRdb cleaned the public reads at Q25 with fastp, built clones with MiXCR and kept in-frame beta chains. Merged by CDR3 protein, the rows form single entries marked with the most common genes and DNA. The sample has about 65,000 distinct CDR3 sequences on record, less than 20% of them singletons. The ten largest clones capture roughly 1.6% of the sample. The sample comprised naive CD8+ T cells from blood, with Jurkat cell RNA spiked in. The label giving this sample's cell subset or site can be read as: FACS-sorted CD8+CD4-CCR7+CD45RA+ naive T cells. The receptors here all came from a human donor in good health. Some libraries in this study had Jurkat cell RNA spiked in.

V is TRBV20-1 and J is TRBJ1-5, with D possibly TRBD1 on 5 matching bases. V lost 5 bases to trimming and J lost 9 bases, with 14 bases between them. The CDR3 consists of 12 residues. Germline CDR1 reads DFQATT; CDR2 reads SNEGSKA (reference sequence). Written as DNA, the CDR3 is TGCAGTGCTCTCCAACCAGGGCTGCCCCAGCATTTT. Translated: CSALQPGLPQHF.

In its sample, this clonotype was seen many times. The CDR3 nucleotides are TGTGCCAGCAGTATAGCGGGAGCCTACGAGCAGTACTTC. Protein: CASSIAGAYEQYF. The chain recombines TRBV27 with TRBJ2-7; 9 bases are a match to TRBD2. CDR1 and CDR2 (germline): MNHEY, SMNVEV (reference sequence). The CDR3 is 13 amino acids. V lost 5 bases, J lost 2 bases, and 1 base stayed unmatched.

CDR3 in amino acids: CASSALTVSNQPQHF. DNA for the CDR3: TGTGCCAGCAGCGCATTGACAGTTAGCAATCAGCCCCAGCATTTT. The chain has TRBV2 and TRBJ1-5; D perhaps matches TRBD1 (5 bases). This CDR3 region has 15 residues. Deletions cut 6 bases from V and 0 bases from J, with 12 bases between. Germline V CDR1 and CDR2: SNHLY, FYNNEI. Supplemented by reference TRBV2 and TRBJ1-5, the full variable domain reads EPEVTQTPSHQVTQMGQEVILRCVPISNHLYFYWYRQILGQKVEFLVSFYNNEISEKSEIFDDQFSVERPDGSNFTLKIRSTKLEDSAMYFCASSALTVSNQPQHFGDGTRLSIL.

This clonotype has at least ten counts. This rearrangement joins TRBV7-2 to TRBJ2-7, with 7 bases identical to TRBD2. Trimming took 2 bases from V and 0 from J; bases not matched to a gene: 7. This CDR3 contains 16 residues. Germline assignment: CDR1 SGHTA and CDR2 FQGNSA. The CDR3 sequence: CASSLIGGSVSYEQYF. In DNA, the CDR3 is TGTGCCAGCAGCTTAATCGGCGGGAGCGTCTCCTACGAGCAGTACTTC.

On this clonotype itself: A much bigger clone sits one base away, suggesting this may be a read error. V usage is TRBV7-9 and J usage is TRBJ2-3, with TRBD1 matching 7 bases. The J call may not be correct, given that the DNA end is closer to TRBJ1-5. The V gene's germline CDR1 is SEHNR and CDR2 FQNEAQ (reference sequence). The CDR3 has 17 amino acids. Here the CDR3 DNA reads TGTGCCAGCAGCAACCAAATGGCGGGAGGGGGCACAGATACGCAGCATTTT. This codes for CASSNQMAGGGTDTQHF.

This rearrangement joins TRBV10-3 to TRBJ1-1; D is perhaps TRBD1 (6 bases). Germline CDR1 reads ENHRY; CDR2 reads SYGVKD. The CDR3 covers 13 residues. The V end was cut by 6 bases, the J end by 12 bases, with 20 bases between. CDR3 region: CAIRSQGLLVSFF. The CDR3 region has the DNA TGTGCCATCAGGTCACAGGGTCTCCTGGTGTCTTTCTTT.

In its sample, this clonotype was seen many times. The V gene is TRBV7-9, the J gene TRBJ2-3; 9 nucleotides match TRBD1. V lost 2 bases and J lost 3; bases outside the gene matches: 3. The CDR3 loop spans 15 amino acids. Germline CDR1 and CDR2: SEHNR and FQNEAQ (reference sequence). This chain's CDR3 is CASSLRDRATDTQYF. In nucleotides, the CDR3 is TGTGCCAGCAGCTTACGGGACAGGGCAACAGATACGCAGTATTTT. Together with reference TRBV7-9 and TRBJ2-3, the CDR3 gives the full variable domain: DTGVSQNPRHKITKRGQNVTFRCDPISEHNRLYWYRQTLGQGPEFLTYFQNEAQLEKSRLLSDRFSAERPKGSFSTLEIQRTEQGDSAMYLCASSLRDRATDTQYFGPGTRLTVL.

On this clonotype: Given a much more abundant clone one base away, this may be a read error. The chain couples TRBV14 to TRBJ2-5; D ambiguous. From germline, CDR1 is SGHDN and CDR2 FVKESK. The CDR3 sequence is 15 residues long. Trimming stripped 4 bases from V and 5 bases from J, with 17 bases between. CDR3 coding DNA: TGTGCCAGCAGCCGCCTGAGTGGAGAGTGGGAGACCCAGTACTTC. Translating gives CASSRLSGEWETQYF.

This clonotype appeared many times. The chain is built from TRBV5-5 and TRBJ1-5; 8 nucleotides line up with TRBD1. The germline V gene encodes CDR1 SGHKS and CDR2 YYEKEE (reference sequence). The CDR3 contains 14 residues. The junction had 7 bases not matched to a gene; V was cut back by 4 bases and J by 7 bases. CDR3 DNA: TGTGCCAGCAGCCTCGGACAGGGCGACCAGCCCCAGCATTTT. This codes for CASSLGQGDQPQHF. Full variable domain (remainder filled in from reference TRBV5-5 and TRBJ1-5): DAGVTQSPTHLIKTRGQQVTLRCSPISGHKSVSWYQQVLGQGPQFIFQYYEKEERGRGNFPDRFSARQFPNYSSELNVNALLLGDSALYLCASSLGQGDQPQHFGDGTRLSIL.

This clonotype was observed many times. V gene TRBV14 combines with J gene TRBJ2-3; no clear D. Between the trimmed V and J ends, which lost 1 base and 6 bases, there was a span of 8 bases. Germline values: CDR1 SGHDN, CDR2 FVKESK. This CDR3 contains 13 residues. CDR3 in amino acids: CASSQARPDTQYF. The CDR3 nucleotides read TGTGCCAGCAGCCAAGCACGTCCGGATACGCAGTATTTT.

As for this clonotype: A junction boundary mismatches the germline segment, possibly from a read error. V and J are TRBV28 and TRBJ2-5, with 7 bases identical to TRBD1. CDR1 MDHEN and CDR2 SYDVKM come from the germline V gene. The CDR3 contains 16 residues. In nucleotides, the CDR3 is TGTGCCAGCAGTTTCCTCCGGGACAGTTTCCAAGAGACCCGGTACTTC. It translates to CASSFLRDSFQETRYF. Combining the CDR3 with reference TRBV28 and TRBJ2-5 gives the whole variable domain DVKVTQSSRYLVKRTGEKVFLECVQDMDHENMFWYRQDPGLGLRLIYFSYDVKMKEKGDIPEGYSVSREKKERFSLILESASTNQTSMYLCASSFLRDSFQETRYFGPGTRLLVL.

A word on this clonotype: A much larger clone lies a single base off, so this may be a read error. V usage is TRBV11-2 and J usage is TRBJ1-4; D perhaps matches TRBD1 (5 bases). V was trimmed by 4 bases and J by 2 bases, leaving 14 bases between them. Germline V lookup: CDR1 SGHAT, CDR2 FQNNGV. The CDR3 is made up of 16 amino acids. CDR3 DNA sequence: TGTGCCAGCAGCTCTGCAGGGTTAGGGACTAATGAAAAACTGTTTTTT. This translates into CASSSAGLGTNEKLFF.

This clonotype was recorded at least ten times. The chain carries TRBV6-6 and TRBJ1-1; the D is unclear. The CDR3 totals 13 residues. Germline CDR1 MNHNY, CDR2 SVGAGI (reference sequence). V was clipped by 5 bases and J by 6 bases, with 13 bases between them. The CDR3 DNA is TGTGCCAGCAGTCCCAGTGTGCCTTCTGAAGCTTTCTTT. Protein sequence: CASSPSVPSEAFF.

The rearrangement uses TRBV12-3 or TRBV12-4 and TRBJ2-1; perhaps TRBD1 as D (5 bases). V was pared by 4 bases and J by 8 bases, with 9 bases between. This CDR3 is 12 amino acids long. The CDR3 here is CASSWQGDEQFF. The CDR3 DNA follows: TGTGCCAGCAGTTGGCAGGGTGATGAGCAGTTCTTC.

The sample holds a few counts of this clonotype. The chain combines TRBV28 with TRBJ1-1; D unresolved. The germline V gene encodes CDR1 MDHEN and CDR2 SYDVKM. CDR3 length: 15 amino acids. Trimming took off 3 bases at V and 1 base at J, with 12 bases between the two ends. CDR3: CASSFWQERNTEAFF. CDR3 DNA: TGTGCCAGCAGTTTTTGGCAGGAGAGGAACACTGAAGCTTTCTTT.

Of note for this clonotype: Lacking the conserved final phenylalanine or tryptophan, this CDR3 likely reflects a read error. The chain joins TRBV27 to TRBJ2-3, with 9 bases aligning to TRBD2. The junction had 13 bases not matched to a gene; V was cut back by 4 bases and J by 2 bases. The germline gives CDR1 MNHEY, CDR2 SMNVEV (reference sequence). This CDR3 comprises 18 residues. CDR3 nucleotides: TGTGCCAGCAGTTCCTTACTGGCGGGAGGGCCCAACACAGATACGCAGTATTCT. It codes for CASSSLLAGGPNTDTQYS.

This clonotype is categorized as medium-sized. The rearrangement joins TRBV20-1 to TRBJ2-2; D might be TRBD2 (5 bases). The V gene lost 0 bases and the J gene lost 5 bases, with 7 bases spanning the gap. The CDR3 covers 13 residues. Germline loops: CDR1 DFQATT, CDR2 SNEGSKA (reference sequence). The CDR3: CSARDGGTGELFF. CDR3 bases: TGCAGTGCTAGAGATGGCGGGACCGGGGAGCTGTTTTTT.

This clonotype was picked up many times. The chain employs TRBV11-2 and TRBJ2-1; no clear D. Per germline, CDR1 SGHAT and CDR2 FQNNGV. Trimming removed 5 bases from V and 4 bases from J, with 3 bases in between. The CDR3 loop spans 11 amino acids. CDR3 DNA sequence: TGTGCCAGCAGCCCTTACAATGAGCAGTTCTTC. Its translation is CASSPYNEQFF.

Concerning this clonotype: It may be a read error: a sequence one base away is much more abundant. Given the absence of the conserved phenylalanine or tryptophan at the CDR3 end, a read error is likely. The J gene is TRBJ2-1, the V gene TRBV20-1, with D possibly TRBD2 on 7 matching bases. The CDR3 is made up of 15 amino acids. V was cut by 6 bases and J by 0 bases, with 15 bases left in between. From germline, CDR1 is DFQATT and CDR2 SNEGSKA (reference sequence). CDR3 in amino acids: CSANGGASSYNEQFL. DNA for the CDR3: TGCAGTGCAAATGGGGGGGCGAGCTCCTACAATGAGCAGTTCCTC.

This clonotype was recorded at least ten times. For the CDR3, the DNA is TGCGCCAGCAGCTCCGGGACTAGCCTATCCCTTGGGGAGCTGTTTTTT. Protein sequence: CASSSGTSLSLGELFF. The chain joins TRBV10-2 to TRBJ2-2; 9 bases are a match to TRBD2. Germline CDR1 and CDR2: WSHSY and SAAADI. Unmatched junction bases numbered 13, after V lost 6 bases and J lost 8 bases. The CDR3 length is 16 residues.

This clonotype was seen repeatedly, ten times or more. This chain uses TRBV7-6 with TRBJ2-3; perhaps TRBD1 as D (6 bases). The CDR3 covers 14 residues. Trimming stripped 1 base from V and 6 bases from J, with 11 bases between. Per the germline V gene, CDR1 is SGHVS and CDR2 is FNYEAQ. CDR3 region: CASSLVLGADTQYF. CDR3 nucleotide sequence: TGTGCCAGCAGCTTAGTTCTGGGGGCCGATACGCAGTATTTT. The full variable domain, completed using reference TRBV7-6 and TRBJ2-3, is GAGVSQSPRYKVTKRGQDVALRCDPISGHVSLYWYRQALGQGPEFLTYFNYEAQQDKSGLPNDRFSAERPEGSISTLTIQRTEQRDSAMYRCASSLVLGADTQYFGPGTRLTVL.

This clonotype was seen repeatedly, ten times or more. The V gene is TRBV7-9, the J gene TRBJ2-1, with D hard to call. This CDR3 comprises 11 residues. Germline values: CDR1 SEHNR, CDR2 FQNEAQ (reference sequence). V lost 5 bases and J lost 6, with 5 bases in between. The DNA of the CDR3 is TGTGCCAGCAGCGGAAGCAATGAGCAGTTCTTC. Translated, it gives CASSGSNEQFF.

This clonotype was found many times. CDR3 in amino acids: CASSEVLWGGGNQPQHF. CDR3 coding DNA: TGTGCCAGCAGTGAAGTTCTTTGGGGGGGAGGCAATCAGCCCCAGCATTTT. The V and J genes are TRBV2 and TRBJ1-5, with D perhaps TRBD1 (5 bases). This CDR3 spans 17 amino acids. The V end was cut by 1 base, the J end by 2 bases, with 15 bases between. Looked up from germline, CDR1 is SNHLY and CDR2 is FYNNEI. Complete variable domain (other parts from reference TRBV2 and TRBJ1-5): EPEVTQTPSHQVTQMGQEVILRCVPISNHLYFYWYRQILGQKVEFLVSFYNNEISEKSEIFDDQFSVERPDGSNFTLKIRSTKLEDSAMYFCASSEVLWGGGNQPQHFGDGTRLSIL.

This clonotype was recorded many times. The chain carries TRBV6-2 or TRBV6-3 and TRBJ2-1; TRBD1 agrees at 10 bases. CDR1 and CDR2 from the germline V gene are MNHEY and SVGEGT. The CDR3 sequence is 21 residues long. V shed 6 bases, J shed 5 bases, and the junction held 25 bases outside the gene matches. The CDR3 DNA is TGTGCCAGCAGCCGCGAGCCGCGGACAGGGGGTCGGCTAGCGGGTGACAATGAGCAGTTCTTC. Amino acid sequence: CASSREPRTGGRLAGDNEQFF.

The V gene is TRBV7-2, the J gene TRBJ2-1; 10 bases are shared with TRBD1. The CDR3 consists of 14 residues. Trimming took 3 bases from V and 8 from J; bases not matched to a gene: 4. Germline V gene sequence: CDR1 SGHTA, CDR2 FQGNSA. CDR3 protein: CASSLGQGRYEQFF. CDR3 DNA sequence: TGTGCCAGCAGCTTGGGACAGGGGCGGTATGAGCAGTTCTTC.

Comment on this clonotype: Since a much larger clone is just one base distant, this may be a read error. J is TRBJ1-1 and V is TRBV6-5; D uncertain. Germline V gene lookup returns CDR1 MNHEY and CDR2 SVGAGI. The length of the CDR3 is 13 residues. The DNA for the CDR3 is TGTGCCAGCAGTTACTCGATTGTCACTGAAGCTTTGTTT. The encoded protein is CASSYSIVTEALF.

The chain links TRBV6-6 to TRBJ2-2; D is possibly TRBD2 (5 bases). This CDR3 comprises 14 residues. V was trimmed by 8 bases and J by 0 bases, leaving 10 bases between them. Germline CDR1 and CDR2: MNHNY and SVGAGI (reference sequence). Here the CDR3 DNA reads TGTGCCAGCGGAAGCGGTCCGAACACCGGGGAGCTGTTTTTT. It is translated as CASGSGPNTGELFF.